The 4 T cell receptor beta chains below were found in one sample sequenced in a study of radiotherapy plus CTLA-4 blockade in lung cancer. Sequencing was performed with immunoSEQ multiplex PCR; in TCRdb, only in-frame clones are kept and a portion is missing. This sample has around 45,000 clones, with roughly 76% found just once. The sequencing used peripheral blood, collected from a patient treated with radiotherapy plus ipilimumab. Receptors originate from a human donor with non-small cell lung cancer who had stable disease on radiotherapy plus ipilimumab.

The chain employs TRBV5-1 and TRBJ1-1; D gene uncertain. Germline lookup yields CDR1 SGHRS and CDR2 YFSETQ. The CDR3 consists of 14 residues. Trimming stripped 0 bases from V and 1 base from J, with 7 bases between. The CDR3 region is CASSLGATNTEAFF. The CDR3, as DNA: TGCGCCAGCAGCTTGGGGGCGACGAACACTGAAGCTTTCTTT. Filled out from reference TRBV5-1 and TRBJ1-1, the complete variable domain reads KAGVTQTPRYLIKTRGQQVTLSCSPISGHRSVSWYQQTPGQGLQFLFEYFSETQRNKGNFPGRFSGRQFSNSRSEMNVSTLELGDSALYLCASSLGATNTEAFFGQGTRLTVV.

The V and J genes are TRBV12-5 and TRBJ2-1; no definite D call. V lost 5 bases and J lost 0, with 5 bases in between. The germline gives CDR1 LGHNT, CDR2 FRNRAP. This CDR3 has 13 residues. The CDR3 reads CASGPASYNEQFF. The DNA of the CDR3 is TGTGCTAGTGGTCCGGCCTCCTACAATGAGCAGTTCTTC.

The rearrangement links TRBV6-4 to TRBJ2-2; 9 bases map to TRBD1. The CDR3 sequence is 14 residues long. The germline V gene encodes CDR1 MRHNA and CDR2 SNTAGT. J lost 6 bases, V lost 6 bases, and 5 bases had no gene match. As DNA, the CDR3 is TGTGCCAGCAGCCGGGACAGGGTCGCCGGGGAGCTGTTTTTT. Translating it yields CASSRDRVAGELFF.

This chain links TRBV19 with TRBJ2-7; TRBD1 matches 7 bases. The germline V gene encodes CDR1 LNHDA and CDR2 SQIVND (reference sequence). After removal of 8 bases from V and 3 bases from J, the junction contained 10 bases not matched to a gene. The CDR3 contains 14 residues. CDR3 region: CASSPGTVDYEQYF. The CDR3 DNA sequence: TGTGCCAGTTCCCCGGGGACAGTGGACTACGAGCAGTACTTC.